One sample yielded the 29 T cell receptor beta chains listed below, sequenced in a study of shared clonotypes between healthy human individuals. The assay was immunoSEQ multiplex PCR, and TCRdb's table has in-frame clones only and misses some. Counted here are more than 200,000 clones, 65% to 70% occurring once; the ten biggest clones make up roughly 11%. The sequenced sample was memory CD4+ T cells sorted from blood. Subset specified: CD45RA-negative fraction. The source of these receptors is a young man in good health.

The V call is TRBV5-1, the J call TRBJ2-1, with TRBD1 as a possible D gene (6 bases). The germline V gene has CDR1 SGHRS and CDR2 YFSETQ. V was cut by 3 bases and J by 6 bases, with 7 bases left in between. The CDR3 is 12 amino acids. CDR3 loop: CASSSQGNEQFF. In DNA, the CDR3 is TGCGCCAGCAGCTCACAGGGCAATGAGCAGTTCTTC.

This clone was found a few times. The sample contains more than one DNA sequence encoding this CDR3. The chain is built from TRBV19 and TRBJ2-5, with D perhaps matching TRBD1 (7 bases). V was shortened by 5 bases and J by 5 bases, with 12 bases between the two germline ends. Germline CDR1 reads LNHDA; CDR2 reads SQIVND (reference sequence). This CDR3 is 13 amino acids long. CDR3 in amino acids: CASSPTGRETQYF. In nucleotides, the CDR3 is TGTGCCAGTAGTCCGACAGGGAGGGAGACCCAGTACTTC.

CDR3 coding DNA: TGCGCCAGCAGCATGCCGCCGACTAGCGTCGGCAATGAGCAGTTCTTC. Its protein is CASSMPPTSVGNEQFF. The V and J genes are TRBV5-1 and TRBJ2-1; the match to TRBD2 covers 8 bases. The junction had 12 bases not matched to a gene; V was cut back by 4 bases and J by 6 bases. CDR1 is SGHRS and CDR2 is YFSETQ in the germline V gene. This CDR3 has 16 amino acids.

V gene TRBV7-9 combines with J gene TRBJ1-5, with D possibly being TRBD1 (6 bases). In germline, CDR1 is SEHNR, CDR2 FQNEAQ (reference sequence). Trimming left V 1 base short and J 9 bases short, with 13 bases between. The CDR3 spans 14 residues. The CDR3 nucleotides are TGTGCCAGCAGCTTAGAAACAGGGATTGGGCCCCAGCATTTT. Protein sequence: CASSLETGIGPQHF.

This rearrangement joins TRBV28 to TRBJ2-1; 9 bases align to TRBD2. In germline, CDR1 is MDHEN, CDR2 SYDVKM. With V trimmed by 9 bases and J by 7 bases, 13 bases remained unmatched. This CDR3 has 15 amino acids. The CDR3 sequence: CASHGFSGRRNEQFF. DNA of the CDR3: TGTGCCAGTCACGGGTTCAGCGGGAGGAGGAATGAGCAGTTCTTC. Using reference TRBV28 and TRBJ2-1 for the parts outside the CDR3, the full variable domain is DVKVTQSSRYLVKRTGEKVFLECVQDMDHENMFWYRQDPGLGLRLIYFSYDVKMKEKGDIPEGYSVSREKKERFSLILESASTNQTSMYLCASHGFSGRRNEQFFGPGTRLTVL.

This clone was seen more than once but under ten times. This chain joins TRBV7-2 and TRBJ2-4; 8 positions match TRBD1. Trimming at V came to 5 bases and at J to 0 bases, leaving 3 bases not matched to a gene. This CDR3 contains 15 residues. Germline CDR1 is SGHTA and CDR2 is FQGNSA. CDR3 bases: TGTGCCAGCAGCCGGGACAGGCTAGCCAAAAACATTCAGTACTTC. This sequence encodes CASSRDRLAKNIQYF.

The gene calls are TRBV4-1 and TRBJ2-7, with 10 bases matching TRBD1. The junction had 4 bases not matched to a gene; V was cut back by 1 base and J by 4 bases. This CDR3 has 15 residues. CDR1 and CDR2 (germline): MGHRA, YSYEKL. The CDR3 reads CASSQVTGGPYEQYF. CDR3 sequence (DNA): TGCGCCAGCAGCCAAGTGACAGGGGGCCCATACGAGCAGTACTTC.

The chain uses TRBV6-4 and TRBJ1-2; possibly TRBD1 for D (5 bases). From germline, CDR1 is MRHNA and CDR2 SNTAGT. Trimming removed 8 bases from V and 8 bases from J, with 18 bases in between. The CDR3 runs to 13 residues. The CDR3 is CASSPEVGVGYTF. The CDR3 DNA reads as TGTGCCAGCTCTCCCGAGGTAGGGGTCGGCTACACCTTC.

This clone was seen a few times. The chain is built from TRBV30 and TRBJ1-3; D is perhaps TRBD1 (5 bases). This CDR3 is 15 amino acids long. Deletions cut 4 bases from V and 2 bases from J, with 15 bases between. The germline gives CDR1 GTSNPN, CDR2 SVGIG (reference sequence). CDR3 residues: CAWKPSPGPGNTIYF. The CDR3 DNA follows: TGTGCCTGGAAACCCAGCCCGGGACCTGGAAACACCATATATTTT.

The chain's CDR3 is CASSPILGGKTQYF. Written as DNA, the CDR3 is TGTGCCAGCAGCCCTATTCTAGGGGGTAAGACCCAGTACTTC. This chain uses TRBV9 with TRBJ2-5; tentatively, D is TRBD1 (6 bases). Germline V gene lookup returns CDR1 SGDLS and CDR2 YYNGEE. The length of the CDR3 is 14 residues. Trimming cost V 4 bases and J 6 bases, with 16 bases left between them.

This clone was counted between two and nine times. The rearrangement links TRBV9 to TRBJ1-1; D call uncertain. This CDR3 spans 13 amino acids. The germline V and J ends were trimmed by 0 bases and 3 bases, with 6 bases remaining between them. Germline values: CDR1 SGDLS, CDR2 YYNGEE. This chain's CDR3 is CASSVGWDTEAFF. The CDR3 DNA follows: TGTGCCAGCAGCGTAGGCTGGGACACTGAAGCTTTCTTT.

The chain employs TRBV13 and TRBJ2-1; D uncertain. Germline CDR1 and CDR2: PRHDT and FYEKMQ (reference sequence). The V gene lost 5 bases and the J gene lost 1 base, with 15 bases spanning the gap. The CDR3 length is 16 residues. CDR3 in amino acids: CASSRLGADSYNEQFF. DNA for the CDR3: TGTGCCAGCAGCCGATTAGGTGCGGATTCCTACAATGAGCAGTTCTTC.

V is TRBV5-4 and J is TRBJ2-1; weak D call: TRBD2 (6 bases). V was clipped by 0 bases and J by 10 bases, with 8 bases between them. CDR3 length: 12 amino acids. CDR1 and CDR2 (germline): SGHNT, YYREEE (reference sequence). Here the CDR3 reads CASSLVREEQFF. The CDR3 nucleotides read TGTGCCAGCAGCTTGGTCCGGGAGGAGCAGTTCTTC. Full variable domain (outside the CDR3, taken from reference TRBV5-4 and TRBJ2-1): ETGVTQSPTHLIKTRGQQVTLRCSSQSGHNTVSWYQQALGQGPQFIFQYYREEENGRGNFPPRFSGLQFPNYSSELNVNALELDDSALYLCASSLVREEQFFGPGTRLTVL.

The V call is TRBV4-3, the J call TRBJ2-7, with D unclear. This CDR3 is built from 15 residues. Germline CDR1 is LGHNA and CDR2 is YSLEER. V was trimmed by 2 bases and J by 0 bases, leaving 11 bases between them. CDR3 amino acids: CASSQSRLNSYEQYF. The DNA for the CDR3 is TGCGCCAGCAGCCAATCCAGGTTGAACTCCTACGAGCAGTACTTC.

This clone appeared once. V is TRBV7-9 and J is TRBJ2-1; D may be TRBD2 (6 bases). The germline CDR1 and CDR2 sequences are SEHNR and FQNEAQ (reference sequence). This CDR3 region has 15 residues. V was trimmed by 2 bases and J by 7 bases, leaving 15 bases between them. As DNA, the CDR3 is TGTGCCAGCAGCTTATTTGGGACTCCCAATAATGAGCAGTTCTTC. Protein product: CASSLFGTPNNEQFF.

This chain joins TRBV27 and TRBJ2-1; D not resolved. Germline V gives CDR1 MNHEY, CDR2 SMNVEV (reference sequence). There are 13 residues in the CDR3. V lost 0 bases and J 5 bases, leaving 5 bases between the germline ends. CDR3 protein: CASSLSYDNEQFF. The CDR3 coding sequence is TGTGCCAGCAGTTTATCCTATGACAATGAGCAGTTCTTC.

The chain combines TRBV5-1 with TRBJ1-1, with D unresolved. Trimming shortened V by 5 bases and J by 0 bases, and 11 bases separated the two germline ends. The germline gives CDR1 SGHRS, CDR2 YFSETQ. This CDR3 is built from 14 residues. CDR3 region: CASRTSLVNTEAFF. The CDR3 nucleotides read TGCGCCAGCAGGACCTCCTTAGTGAACACTGAAGCTTTCTTT.

As to this clone: Possible read error: a much larger clone is one base away. Other DNA sequences of this sample code for an identical CDR3. The V and J genes are TRBV18 and TRBJ2-7, with unresolved D. The CDR3 runs to 14 residues. Germline values: CDR1 KGHSH, CDR2 LQKENI. CDR3 residues: CASSPPGFNYEQYF. The DNA of the CDR3 is TGTGCCAGCTCACCACCGGGTTTTAATTATGAGCAGTATTTC.

CDR3 DNA: TGTGCCAGCTCACCTTTACAGGGGAACACTGAAGCTTTCTTT. Its protein is CASSPLQGNTEAFF. The chain links TRBV18 to TRBJ1-1, with a possible D match to TRBD1 (6 bases). This CDR3 is built from 14 residues. V lost 3 bases and J lost 1, with 9 bases in between. In germline, CDR1 is KGHSH, CDR2 LQKENI.

This clone was detected only a few times. The chain uses TRBV28 and TRBJ2-3; TRBD2 matches at 7 bases. This CDR3 is built from 16 residues. The junction had 11 bases not matched to a gene; V was cut back by 6 bases and J by 2 bases. CDR1 is MDHEN, CDR2 SYDVKM, per germline. The CDR3: CASSLIAGRFTDTQYF. Here the CDR3 DNA reads TGTGCCAGCAGCCTTATAGCGGGTCGGTTCACAGATACGCAGTATTTT.

In this sample, this clone turned up many times. The rearrangement joins TRBV5-4 to TRBJ2-3, with unresolved D. CDR1 and CDR2 from the germline V gene are SGHNT and YYREEE (reference sequence). The V and J ends lost 1 base and 0 bases respectively, with 12 bases between them. The CDR3 sequence is 16 residues long. CDR3 DNA sequence: TGTGCCAGCAGCTTGTATTCGGGCGTTAGCACAGATACGCAGTATTTT. Translating it yields CASSLYSGVSTDTQYF. Combining the CDR3 with reference TRBV5-4 and TRBJ2-3 gives the whole variable domain ETGVTQSPTHLIKTRGQQVTLRCSSQSGHNTVSWYQQALGQGPQFIFQYYREEENGRGNFPPRFSGLQFPNYSSELNVNALELDDSALYLCASSLYSGVSTDTQYFGPGTRLTVL.

This clone has only one observation. V and J are TRBV5-1 and TRBJ1-2, with 8 bases matching TRBD1. CDR3 length: 16 residues. Per the germline V gene, CDR1 is SGHRS and CDR2 is YFSETQ. The J segment lost 0 bases and the V segment lost 0 bases, leaving 4 bases of the junction unmatched. The CDR3 reads CASSLAGTGPNYGYTF. The CDR3 bases are TGCGCCAGCAGCTTGGCCGGGACAGGACCTAACTATGGCTACACCTTC.

The V call is TRBV28, the J call TRBJ1-1; D remains ambiguous. The CDR3 has 12 amino acids. Trimming removed 8 bases at V and 4 bases at J, with 11 bases between. Germline V gene sequence: CDR1 MDHEN, CDR2 SYDVKM. Written as DNA, the CDR3 is TGTGCCAGCGTCCCATGGGGCACTGAAGCTTTCTTT. Its protein product is CASVPWGTEAFF.

This chain links TRBV11-2 with TRBJ2-3; 7 nucleotides match TRBD2. The CDR3 has 19 amino acids. V dropped 2 bases and J dropped 0; count of bases not matched to a gene: 14. Germline assignment: CDR1 SGHAT and CDR2 FQNNGV. The CDR3 DNA reads TGTGCCAGCAGCTTAAATCCGTGGCTAGCGGAGACTAGCACAGATACGCAGTATTTT. As protein: CASSLNPWLAETSTDTQYF. Full variable domain (outside the CDR3, taken from reference TRBV11-2 and TRBJ2-3): EAGVAQSPRYKIIEKRQSVAFWCNPISGHATLYWYQQILGQGPKLLIQFQNNGVVDDSQLPKDRFSAERLKGVDSTLKIQPAKLEDSAVYLCASSLNPWLAETSTDTQYFGPGTRLTVL.

J is TRBJ2-6 and V is TRBV12-5; D is perhaps TRBD1 or TRBD2 (5 bases each). The CDR3 has 17 residues. V lost 5 bases, J lost 5 bases, and 19 bases lay in between. CDR1 and CDR2 (germline): LGHNT, FRNRAP. For the CDR3, the DNA is TGTGCTAGTGGTGCGGGTGCAGGACAAAGTCGGGCCAACGTCCTGACTTTC. Translating gives CASGAGAGQSRANVLTF.

The chain couples TRBV9 to TRBJ1-5; maybe TRBD1 (5 bases). Looked up from germline, CDR1 is SGDLS and CDR2 is YYNGEE. This CDR3 comprises 15 residues. V shed 0 bases and J shed 4 bases, with 11 bases lying between them. The DNA of the CDR3 is TGTGCCAGCAGCGTAGGCGGGGCTGGGAATCAGCCCCAGCATTTT. Translated: CASSVGGAGNQPQHF. The full variable domain, with the rest looked up from reference TRBV9 and TRBJ1-5, is DSGVTQTPKHLITATGQRVTLRCSPRSGDLSVYWYQQSLDQGLQFLIQYYNGEERAKGNILERFSAQQFPDLHSELNLSSLELGDSALYFCASSVGGAGNQPQHFGDGTRLSIL.

The rearrangement links TRBV9 to TRBJ2-7; 10 nucleotides agree with TRBD1. The germline V gene encodes CDR1 SGDLS and CDR2 YYNGEE. The CDR3 runs 14 residues. The J segment lost 3 bases and the V segment lost 4 bases, leaving 4 bases of the junction unmatched. Written as DNA, the CDR3 is TGTGCCAGCAGCAGGGGACAGGGGAGCTACGAGCAGTACTTC. It is translated as CASSRGQGSYEQYF.

This clone was seen a handful of times. The rearrangement joins TRBV2 to TRBJ2-4; TRBD2 agrees at 15 bases. V trimming: 6 bases; J trimming: 0 bases; junction bases outside the gene matches: 3. The CDR3 has 17 amino acids. The germline gives CDR1 SNHLY, CDR2 FYNNEI. The CDR3 DNA is TGTGCCAGCAGCGGACTAGCGGGGGGGGTAGCCAAAAACATTCAGTACTTC. Protein sequence: CASSGLAGGVAKNIQYF.

J is TRBJ1-3 and V is TRBV6-6; no firm D call. CDR1 is MNHNY, CDR2 SVGAGI, per germline (reference sequence). Trimming shortened V by 2 bases and J by 4 bases, and 6 bases separated the two germline ends. CDR3 length: 13 amino acids. The DNA of the CDR3 is TGTGCCAGCAGTTACACCAGCGGAAACACCATATATTTT. Amino acid sequence: CASSYTSGNTIYF.